The 30 T cell receptor beta chains reported below all come from one sample, sequenced in a study of cytomegalovirus exposure and HLA in healthy donors. PCR used 60 Vbeta primers and 13 Jbeta primers. Here immunoSEQ multiplex PCR was the method, and the copy in TCRdb shows in-frame clones only, minus some. Of around 150,000 clones detected, around 77% appear once; the ten largest clones hold about 5.3%. The sample consisted of PBMCs. The receptors were gathered from a woman between 50 and 59 years old in good health and CMV-seronegative.

A single count supports this clone. This chain uses TRBV2 with TRBJ2-1; 12 bases line up with TRBD2. Germline CDR1 reads SNHLY; CDR2 reads FYNNEI. J gave up 14 bases and V 5 bases, and 13 bases lay outside the gene matches. This CDR3 region has 15 residues. CDR3 sequence reads: CASSLGWTSGEGEFF. CDR3 DNA sequence: TGTGCCAGCAGTCTGGGCTGGACTAGCGGGGAAGGGGAGTTCTTC.

The chain has TRBV9 and TRBJ2-2; D gene unclear. V shed 3 bases and J shed 2 bases, with 8 bases lying between them. Germline CDR1 SGDLS, CDR2 YYNGEE. The CDR3 is made up of 14 amino acids. CDR3 in amino acids: CASSALLNTGELFF. The CDR3 DNA sequence: TGTGCCAGCAGCGCCCTACTAAACACCGGGGAGCTGTTTTTT.

As DNA, the CDR3 is TGTGCCAGCAGCTCTTCAGGGGTTTACTCTGGAAACACCATATATTTT. This encodes CASSSSGVYSGNTIYF. J is TRBJ1-3 and V is TRBV7-8, with D tentatively TRBD1 (6 bases). Trimming stripped 4 bases from V and 0 bases from J, with 13 bases between. CDR3 length equals 16 residues. Germline loops: CDR1 SGHVS, CDR2 FQNEAQ.

The chain employs TRBV7-9 and TRBJ1-5; 7 bases align to TRBD1. The CDR3 extends over 14 amino acids. The ends lost 5 bases at V and 2 bases at J; junction bases unmatched: 3. From germline, CDR1 is SEHNR and CDR2 FQNEAQ (reference sequence). Here the CDR3 DNA reads TGTGCCAGCAGCCGGGACAGCGGCAATCAGCCCCAGCATTTT. Protein product: CASSRDSGNQPQHF. Full variable domain (rest looked up from reference TRBV7-9 and TRBJ1-5): DTGVSQNPRHKITKRGQNVTFRCDPISEHNRLYWYRQTLGQGPEFLTYFQNEAQLEKSRLLSDRFSAERPKGSFSTLEIQRTEQGDSAMYLCASSRDSGNQPQHFGDGTRLSIL.

The rearrangement links TRBV7-9 to TRBJ1-4; D remains ambiguous. This CDR3 contains 14 residues. CDR1 is SEHNR, CDR2 FQNEAQ, per germline (reference sequence). V lost 1 base and J 8 bases, leaving 11 bases between the germline ends. CDR3 residues: CASSLGPVREKLFF. The CDR3, as DNA: TGTGCCAGCAGCTTAGGGCCAGTGCGGGAAAAACTGTTTTTT.

The chain couples TRBV19 to TRBJ1-2; tentative D call: TRBD1 (5 bases). Looked up from germline, CDR1 is LNHDA and CDR2 is SQIVND (reference sequence). Trimming removed 2 bases at V and 7 bases at J, with 5 bases between. This CDR3 comprises 11 residues. This CDR3 is CASSIQGGYTF. The CDR3 DNA reads as TGTGCCAGTAGTATACAGGGTGGCTACACCTTC.

The CDR3, as DNA: TGTGCCAGCACCGGGACAGGGGGCACAGATACGCAGTATTTT. Protein: CASTGTGGTDTQYF. This chain joins TRBV28 and TRBJ2-3, with 10 bases fitting TRBD1. V was clipped by 7 bases and J by 1 base; unmatched bases: 2. The CDR3 has 14 residues. Germline V gene data show CDR1 as MDHEN and CDR2 as SYDVKM.

CDR3 DNA sequence: TGCGCCAGCAGCCAAGAGACAGGGGAAGGAAATCAGCCCCAGCATTTT. Protein sequence: CASSQETGEGNQPQHF. The chain carries TRBV4-1 and TRBJ1-5; 8 bases match TRBD1. Germline values: CDR1 MGHRA, CDR2 YSYEKL. The CDR3 covers 16 residues. V dropped 0 bases and J dropped 4; count of bases not matched to a gene: 5.

V is TRBV7-9 and J is TRBJ2-1, with D unclear. Germline CDR1 reads SEHNR; CDR2 reads FQNEAQ (reference sequence). This CDR3 is built from 13 residues. The V gene lost 5 bases and the J gene lost 1 base, with 6 bases spanning the gap. CDR3: CASSIGSYNEQFF. DNA for the CDR3: TGTGCCAGCAGCATCGGTTCCTACAATGAGCAGTTCTTC.

The chain uses TRBV15 and TRBJ2-7; the match to TRBD2 covers 11 bases. The CDR3 covers 15 residues. Germline V CDR1 and CDR2: LNHNV, YYDKDF (reference sequence). V trimming: 0 bases; J trimming: 2 bases; junction bases outside the gene matches: 0. The CDR3 region has the DNA TGTGCCACCAGCAGAGATAGCGGGGGGGCCTACGAGCAGTACTTC. This gives the protein CATSRDSGGAYEQYF.

The chain employs TRBV11-3 and TRBJ2-5; 8 bases are shared with TRBD1. V lost 1 base and J lost 7; bases outside the gene matches: 5. There are 14 residues in the CDR3. The germline CDR1 and CDR2 sequences are SGHNT and YENEEA. CDR3 bases: TGTGCCAGCAGCTTAGGGACAGGGTCGGGGACCCAGTACTTC. It yields the protein CASSLGTGSGTQYF.

This chain joins TRBV19 and TRBJ2-7, with 8 bases that match TRBD1. Germline CDR1 LNHDA, CDR2 SQIVND (reference sequence). The CDR3 runs 15 residues. Trimming took 3 bases from V and 5 from J; bases not matched to a gene: 9. As DNA, the CDR3 is TGTGCCAGTAGTATCAAGGGACAGGTTGGCGACGAGCAGTACTTC. Translated: CASSIKGQVGDEQYF.

About this clone: At one end the junction does not follow the germline gene, possibly because of a read error. This chain joins TRBV7-9 and TRBJ1-5; tentatively, D is TRBD1 (5 bases). The V gene's germline CDR1 is SEHNR and CDR2 FQNEAQ (reference sequence). CDR3 length: 17 amino acids. CDR3 amino acids: CSSSYQGWGKSNQPQHF. The CDR3 nucleotides are TGTTCCAGCAGCTATCAGGGTTGGGGCAAAAGCAATCAGCCCCAGCATTTT.

The sample holds a few counts of this clone. This rearrangement joins TRBV7-9 to TRBJ1-1; D is uncertain. From germline, CDR1 is SEHNR and CDR2 FQNEAQ (reference sequence). The V and J ends lost 3 bases and 3 bases respectively, with 8 bases between them. The CDR3 contains 13 residues. CDR3 protein: CASSFGEYTEAFF. The DNA of the CDR3 is TGTGCCAGCAGCTTCGGGGAATACACTGAAGCTTTCTTT.

The chain joins TRBV4-1 to TRBJ2-5, with TRBD2 identical over 12 bases. The CDR3 spans 17 residues. Per the germline V gene, CDR1 is MGHRA and CDR2 is YSYEKL. The V gene end was trimmed by 1 base and the J gene end by 1 base; junction bases not matched to a gene: 4. The CDR3 DNA is TGCGCCAGCAGCCAAGGGGGACTAGCGGGCCTCCAAGAGACCCAGTACTTC. Its translation: CASSQGGLAGLQETQYF.

The CDR3: CASSDKGQPGNYGYTF. The DNA for the CDR3 is TGTGCCAGCAGTGATAAGGGACAGCCTGGTAACTATGGCTACACCTTC. The chain has TRBV25-1 and TRBJ1-2; 7 bases are a match to TRBD1. Germline lookup yields CDR1 MGHDK and CDR2 SYGVNS. Trimming at V came to 3 bases and at J to 1 base, leaving 8 bases not matched to a gene. This CDR3 has 16 amino acids.

This clone was counted between two and nine times. This sequence joins TRBV4-3 and TRBJ1-2; D ambiguous. CDR3 length equals 16 residues. Germline V gives CDR1 LGHNA, CDR2 YSLEER. The V gene lost 0 bases and the J gene lost 4 bases, with 15 bases spanning the gap. CDR3 protein: CASSQDLRGDGYGYTF. The CDR3 DNA reads TGCGCCAGCAGCCAAGACCTACGCGGTGACGGCTATGGCTACACCTTC.

This chain uses TRBV6-6 with TRBJ2-7; 9 bases fit TRBD1. CDR3 length: 15 residues. The junction had 7 bases not matched to a gene; V was cut back by 5 bases and J by 2 bases. Per the germline V gene, CDR1 is MNHNY and CDR2 is SVGAGI (reference sequence). The CDR3 protein is CASSLTGGAPYEQYF. CDR3 coding DNA: TGTGCCAGCAGTCTTACAGGGGGCGCCCCCTACGAGCAGTACTTC.

J is TRBJ1-2 and V is TRBV10-3, with D unresolved. The CDR3 length is 14 residues. The V and J ends lost 0 bases and 6 bases respectively, with 11 bases between them. Germline-derived CDR1 and CDR2 are ENHRY and SYGVKD. This chain's CDR3 is CAISESITIHGYTF. The CDR3 nucleotides are TGTGCCATCAGTGAGTCAATCACTATCCATGGCTACACCTTC.

This chain joins TRBV6-1 and TRBJ2-3; 10 nucleotides line up with TRBD2. Germline CDR1 and CDR2: MNHNS and SASEGT. V gave up 3 bases and J gave up 1 base; unmatched junction bases: 7. The CDR3 is 17 residues long. CDR3 nucleotides: TGTGCCAGCAGTGACAGCGGGACTAGCGCTCGCACAGATACGCAGTATTTT. Translated: CASSDSGTSARTDTQYF.

In this sample, this clone turned up a few times. This chain links TRBV7-9 with TRBJ2-1; D remains unclear. Trimming took off 6 bases at V and 0 bases at J, with 12 bases between the two ends. This CDR3 is built from 15 residues. Germline V gene sequence: CDR1 SEHNR, CDR2 FQNEAQ (reference sequence). CDR3 loop: CASSPGHPSYNEQFF. In DNA form, the CDR3 reads TGTGCCAGCAGTCCTGGGCACCCCTCCTACAATGAGCAGTTCTTC.

This clone was recorded once. The V gene is TRBV27, the J gene TRBJ2-6; 9 bases map to TRBD2. J gave up 2 bases and V 6 bases, and 20 bases lay outside the gene matches. CDR3 length: 21 amino acids. Germline loops: CDR1 MNHEY, CDR2 SMNVEV (reference sequence). CDR3 region: CASSNSAGGPTIFAGANVLTF. In DNA form, the CDR3 reads TGTGCCAGCAGCAACTCGGCGGGGGGGCCCACTATCTTTGCTGGGGCCAACGTCCTGACTTTC. Filled out from reference TRBV27 and TRBJ2-6, the complete variable domain reads EAQVTQNPRYLITVTGKKLTVTCSQNMNHEYMSWYRQDPGLGLRQIYYSMNVEVTDKGDVPEGYKVSRKEKRNFPLILESPSPNQTSLYFCASSNSAGGPTIFAGANVLTFGAGSRLTVL.

DNA for the CDR3: TGTGCCAGCAGTTTCCGGGTCTCCGGACAGCCCCAGCATTTT. It yields the protein CASSFRVSGQPQHF. J is TRBJ1-5 and V is TRBV27; D unresolved. From germline, CDR1 is MNHEY and CDR2 SMNVEV (reference sequence). With 3 bases removed from V and 7 bases from J, the gap between germline ends came to 13 bases. This CDR3 comprises 14 residues.

The rearrangement uses TRBV2 and TRBJ2-7; maybe TRBD1 (5 bases). The V and J ends lost 2 bases and 4 bases respectively, with 12 bases between them. The CDR3 consists of 14 residues. Germline CDR1 and CDR2: SNHLY and FYNNEI. CDR3 residues: CASSEWKGAYEQYF. In nucleotides, the CDR3 is TGTGCCAGCAGTGAATGGAAAGGGGCGTACGAGCAGTACTTC.

Points on this clone: At one of its ends the junction is not consistent with the germline gene, which may arise from a read error. In DNA, the CDR3 is TGTGCCAGCAGTCCCTCTCCGGGACTTCGATTACTGTTT. Its protein product is CASSPSPGLRLLF. The rearrangement links TRBV2 to TRBJ1-4; maybe TRBD1 (5 bases). The CDR3 loop spans 13 amino acids. Germline CDR1 SNHLY, CDR2 FYNNEI.

The rearrangement uses TRBV4-2 and TRBJ2-7; D might be TRBD2 (6 bases). Germline CDR1 reads LGHNA; CDR2 reads YNFKEQ. The V end was cut by 0 bases, the J end by 2 bases, with 17 bases between. This CDR3 comprises 17 residues. The CDR3 nucleotides are TGTGCCAGCAGCCAAGATGTAGAACCGGGGGTGACCTACGAGCAGTACTTC. Translating it yields CASSQDVEPGVTYEQYF.

The rearrangement links TRBV6-1 to TRBJ1-6, with 8 nucleotides matching TRBD1. V shed 3 bases and J 14 bases; nucleotides not matched to a gene: 9. The length of the CDR3 is 14 residues. Germline V gene data show CDR1 as MNHNS and CDR2 as SASEGT. The CDR3 region has the DNA TGTGCCAGCAGTGACGGGACAGGTCTCGGGACCCTCCACTTT. It specifies CASSDGTGLGTLHF.

The chain is built from TRBV5-4 and TRBJ1-1; D unresolved. Germline V lookup: CDR1 SGHNT, CDR2 YYREEE (reference sequence). CDR3 length: 13 residues. The V end was cut by 6 bases, the J end by 1 base, with 10 bases between. CDR3 in amino acids: CASIPRGNTEAFF. CDR3 coding DNA: TGTGCCAGCATCCCTCGGGGGAACACTGAAGCTTTCTTT.

V gene TRBV25-1 combines with J gene TRBJ1-6, with D tentatively TRBD1 (5 bases). CDR3 length equals 14 residues. CDR1 and CDR2 from the germline V gene are MGHDK and SYGVNS. Trimming shortened V by 8 bases and J by 10 bases, and 18 bases separated the two germline ends. For the CDR3, the DNA is TGTGCCAGCCATAAATCCTCAGGGAAATCACCCCTCCACTTT. Protein sequence: CASHKSSGKSPLHF.

The rearrangement links TRBV2 to TRBJ1-4, with 7 nucleotides matching TRBD1. Germline V gives CDR1 SNHLY, CDR2 FYNNEI. V lost 4 bases to trimming and J lost 5 bases; unmatched junction nucleotides: 7. The CDR3 contains 15 residues. The CDR3 reads CASSGGRQGNEKLFF. The CDR3 DNA is TGTGCCAGCAGTGGTGGGAGACAGGGAAATGAAAAACTGTTTTTT.